Below are 27 T cell receptor beta chains sequenced from a single sample in a study of T-cell reconstitution after alpha-beta-depleted transplantation in children. A library of TCRbeta sequences, prepared with unique molecular identifiers, was generated. One entry per CDR3 protein, called by TCRdb with MiXCR from the PCR reads. The table records about 6,500 distinct CDR3 sequences, 9.5% to 12% of them present only once. The sequencing here drew on PBMCs, mostly from graft donor cells, taken 180 days after TCRalphabeta/CD19-depleted stem cell transplant. All receptors derive from a child younger than two who had a stem cell transplant for acute myeloid leukemia, so the T cells may come from the graft donor.

This clonotype is categorized as medium-sized (0.01 to 0.1%). The V and J genes are TRBV15 and TRBJ2-2; D uncertain. CDR1 and CDR2 (germline): LNHNV, YYDKDF (reference sequence). The V gene lost 3 bases and the J gene lost 1 base, with 9 bases spanning the gap. The length of the CDR3 is 15 residues. Written as DNA, the CDR3 is TGTGCCACCAGCAGTAATCCACAGAACACCGGGGAGCTGTTTTTT. Translation gives CATSSNPQNTGELFF.

This clonotype has a count of ten or more. A read error may account for a junction end that differs from germline. This CDR3 reads CASSLVRGQETQYF. The CDR3 DNA is TGTGCTAGCAGCTTAGTAAGGGGGCAAGAGACCCAGTACTTC. The chain combines TRBV7-7 with TRBJ2-5; D might be TRBD1 (6 bases). The CDR3 covers 14 residues. Germline values: CDR1 SSHAT, CDR2 FNYEAQ (reference sequence). The full variable domain, in which reference TRBV7-7 and TRBJ2-5 provide the parts outside the CDR3, is GAGVSQSPRYKVTKRGQDVTLRCDPISSHATLYWYQQALGQGPEFLTYFNYEAQPDKSGLPSDRFSAERPEGSISTLTIQRTEQRDSAMYRCASSLVRGQETQYFGPGTRLLVL.

This clonotype was observed at least ten times. This chain uses TRBV7-6 with TRBJ2-7; TRBD2 is a possible D gene (6 bases). The CDR3 spans 13 residues. V lost 5 bases and J 2 bases, leaving 10 bases between the germline ends. CDR1 and CDR2 from the germline V gene are SGHVS and FNYEAQ. The CDR3 spells CASSPGLPYEQYF. CDR3 nucleotides: TGTGCCAGCAGCCCGGGACTCCCCTACGAGCAGTACTTC. The full variable domain, in which reference TRBV7-6 and TRBJ2-7 provide the parts outside the CDR3, is GAGVSQSPRYKVTKRGQDVALRCDPISGHVSLYWYRQALGQGPEFLTYFNYEAQQDKSGLPNDRFSAERPEGSISTLTIQRTEQRDSAMYRCASSPGLPYEQYFGPGTRLTVT.

This clonotype has ten or more counts. The chain links TRBV3-1 to TRBJ2-7; possible D gene TRBD1, 6 bases. This CDR3 region has 14 residues. Germline V gives CDR1 LGHDT, CDR2 YNNKEL (reference sequence). Trimming took off 2 bases at V and 4 bases at J, with 12 bases between the two ends. The CDR3 here is CASSQLGQLYEQYF. The DNA of the CDR3 is TGTGCCAGCAGCCAACTAGGACAGCTATACGAGCAGTACTTC.

This clonotype was counted ten times or more. J is TRBJ1-3 and V is TRBV11-3; D remains unclear. Trimming cost V 1 base and J 0 bases, with 4 bases left between them. The CDR3 covers 14 residues. CDR1 is SGHNT, CDR2 YENEEA, per germline. CDR3 nucleotides: TGTGCCAGCAGCTTAGTCGACTCTGGAAACACCATATATTTT. This encodes CASSLVDSGNTIYF. Combining the CDR3 with reference TRBV11-3 and TRBJ1-3 gives the whole variable domain EAGVVQSPRYKIIEKKQPVAFWCNPISGHNTLYWYLQNLGQGPELLIRYENEEAVDDSQLPKDRFSAERLKGVDSTLKIQPAELGDSAVYLCASSLVDSGNTIYFGEGSWLTVV.

This clonotype appeared a few times. The chain joins TRBV2 to TRBJ1-2; tentatively, D is TRBD1 (6 bases). Germline CDR1 SNHLY, CDR2 FYNNEI. V lost 4 bases and J 8 bases, leaving 14 bases between the germline ends. This CDR3 has 13 amino acids. Written as DNA, the CDR3 is TGTGCCAGCAGTGTAGGACAGCTGGGAGGCTACACCTTC. It yields the protein CASSVGQLGGYTF.

This chain connects TRBV5-1 to TRBJ1-1, with a possible D match to TRBD1 (5 bases). CDR3 size: 12 residues. Germline CDR1 is SGHRS and CDR2 is YFSETQ. V gave up 3 bases and J gave up 14 bases, with 17 bases separating them. CDR3 amino acids: CASSSDGGGAFF. The CDR3 DNA reads as TGCGCCAGCAGCTCGGATGGGGGTGGAGCGTTCTTT.

This clonotype was seen at least ten times. CDR3 nucleotide sequence: TGCAGTGCTAGAGTGAGCTCTAGCTCCTATAATTCACCCCTCCACTTT. Its translation is CSARVSSSSYNSPLHF. The chain carries TRBV20-1 and TRBJ1-6; D is unresolved. Trimming cost V 1 base and J 0 bases, with 10 bases left between them. The germline V gene encodes CDR1 DFQATT and CDR2 SNEGSKA (reference sequence). The CDR3 totals 16 residues.

This clonotype was seen many times. The chain uses TRBV20-1 and TRBJ2-5; D could derive from TRBD1 or TRBD2 (6 bases each). Germline V lookup: CDR1 DFQATT, CDR2 SNEGSKA (reference sequence). The V gene lost 5 bases and the J gene lost 3 bases, with 16 bases spanning the gap. The CDR3 is made up of 14 amino acids. The CDR3 nucleotides read TGCAGTGCTTCCCGAGGGGGGCTAAAAGAGACCCAGTACTTC. This translates into CSASRGGLKETQYF.

This clonotype ranks as medium-sized (0.01 to 0.1%). The chain couples TRBV28 to TRBJ2-7, with D tentatively TRBD1 or TRBD2 (6 bases each). Trimming shortened V by 5 bases and J by 2 bases, and 25 bases separated the two germline ends. Germline CDR1 and CDR2: MDHEN and SYDVKM. This CDR3 region has 18 residues. CDR3 residues: CASSPPTGGAGPTYEQYF. DNA for the CDR3: TGTGCCAGCAGTCCCCCCACCGGGGGCGCCGGCCCTACCTACGAGCAGTACTTC.

This clonotype was detected many times. This rearrangement joins TRBV5-1 to TRBJ2-3; 7 bases are a match to TRBD2. The CDR3 covers 14 residues. Germline CDR1 and CDR2: SGHRS and YFSETQ. V shed 4 bases and J 1 base; nucleotides not matched to a gene: 3. CDR3 amino acids: CASSGLAGTDTQYF. The DNA for the CDR3 is TGCGCCAGCAGCGGGCTAGCGGGCACAGATACGCAGTATTTT.

This clonotype came up many times. The chain joins TRBV7-9 to TRBJ2-5; D is undetermined. CDR1 and CDR2 (germline): SEHNR, FQNEAQ (reference sequence). The V and J ends lost 1 base and 3 bases respectively, with 15 bases between them. The CDR3 runs to 16 residues. CDR3 nucleotide sequence: TGTGCCAGCAGCTTAGTGGGCCCTCAGCCCGAAGAGACCCAGTACTTC. Translating gives CASSLVGPQPEETQYF.

In its sample, this clonotype was seen many times. The chain recombines TRBV5-1 with TRBJ2-5; D ambiguous. CDR1 is SGHRS and CDR2 is YFSETQ in the germline V gene. The CDR3 runs 11 residues. V shed 2 bases and J shed 3 bases, with 2 bases lying between them. CDR3 coding DNA: TGCGCCAGCAGCTTTGAAGAGACCCAGTACTTC. It translates to CASSFEETQYF.

This clonotype was recorded once. The chain has TRBV18 and TRBJ2-1, with D tentatively TRBD1 (6 bases). Germline CDR1 and CDR2: KGHSH and LQKENI. The CDR3 is 12 amino acids. V shed 10 bases and J shed 6 bases, with 13 bases lying between them. CDR3 coding DNA: TGTGCCACCAACTCAGGGGCCAATGAGCAGTTCTTC. Translated, it gives CATNSGANEQFF. Full variable domain (rest looked up from reference TRBV18 and TRBJ2-1): NAGVMQNPRHLVRRRGQEARLRCSPMKGHSHVYWYRQLPEEGLKFMVYLQKENIIDESGMPKERFSAEFPKEGPSILRIQQVVRGDSAAYFCATNSGANEQFFGPGTRLTVL.

This clonotype appeared many times. The rearrangement joins TRBV9 to TRBJ2-4; either TRBD1 or TRBD2 may supply D (5 bases each). The CDR3 totals 16 residues. The germline gives CDR1 SGDLS, CDR2 YYNGEE. The ends were cut back, 4 bases at V and 1 base at J, with 15 bases in the middle. The CDR3 loop reads CASSPPGPTAKNIQYF. The CDR3 DNA follows: TGTGCCAGCAGCCCTCCGGGACCTACCGCCAAAAACATTCAGTACTTC.

For this clonotype: A much larger clone lies a single base off, so this may be a read error. The gene calls are TRBV5-1 and TRBJ1-1; D unresolved. Looked up from germline, CDR1 is SGHRS and CDR2 is YFSETQ. The CDR3 has 13 residues. The CDR3 sequence: CASSLVGAAEPFF. The CDR3, as DNA: TGCGCCAGCAGCTTGGTGGGTGCCGCTGAACCTTTCTTT.

This clonotype was picked up many times. The chain recombines TRBV20-1 with TRBJ2-2, with TRBD2 matching 8 bases. The germline V gene encodes CDR1 DFQATT and CDR2 SNEGSKA (reference sequence). The CDR3 loop spans 14 amino acids. V was clipped by 5 bases and J by 5 bases; unmatched bases: 7. CDR3 bases: TGCAGTGCTCCCGGGGGGGGGCAGACCGGGGAGCTGTTTTTT. The encoded protein is CSAPGGGQTGELFF.

To note about this clonotype: A much larger clone lies a single base off, so this may be a read error. This chain joins TRBV24-1 and TRBJ2-2; a possible D gene is TRBD2 (5 bases). This CDR3 comprises 15 residues. CDR1 is KGHDR and CDR2 is SFDVKD in the germline V gene. V dropped 9 bases and J dropped 3 bases, with 16 bases sitting between them. CDR3 bases: TGTGCCACCTTGCTTTCCGGGGTGGACACCGGGGAGCTGTTTTTT. Its translation is CATLLSGVDTGELFF.

This clonotype was observed many times. The V gene is TRBV20-1, the J gene TRBJ1-4; 7 bases are a match to TRBD1. The V gene's germline CDR1 is DFQATT and CDR2 SNEGSKA (reference sequence). CDR3 length equals 13 residues. J lost 8 bases, V lost 7 bases, and 10 bases had no gene match. CDR3 coding DNA: TGCAGTGGTAAGACAGGGTGGAGCGAAAAACTGTTTTTT. This sequence encodes CSGKTGWSEKLFF.

Judged by abundance, this clonotype is medium-sized. J is TRBJ2-1 and V is TRBV29-1; no reliable D call. Germline-derived CDR1 and CDR2 are SQVTM and ANQGSEA. V dropped 0 bases and J dropped 5 bases, with 8 bases sitting between them. The CDR3 runs 13 residues. The CDR3 nucleotides are TGCAGCGTTGAAGAGTCCAGAGACAATGAGCAGTTCTTC. Translating it yields CSVEESRDNEQFF.

Within the sample, this clonotype is large. The chain uses TRBV7-9 and TRBJ2-7; possible D gene TRBD2, 6 bases. The V gene's germline CDR1 is SEHNR and CDR2 FQNEAQ (reference sequence). V lost 6 bases and J 2 bases, leaving 17 bases between the germline ends. CDR3 length: 15 residues. The CDR3 protein is CASSQSRGVTYEQYF. As DNA, the CDR3 is TGTGCCAGCAGTCAAAGCCGCGGGGTCACCTACGAGCAGTACTTC.

This clonotype has at least ten counts. This chain links TRBV7-9 with TRBJ2-7; TRBD1 agrees at 10 bases. V trimming: 0 bases; J trimming: 7 bases; junction bases outside the gene matches: 0. The germline gives CDR1 SEHNR, CDR2 FQNEAQ (reference sequence). The CDR3 totals 13 residues. Here the CDR3 reads CASSLAGQGEQYF. The CDR3 DNA is TGTGCCAGCAGCTTAGCGGGACAGGGGGAGCAGTACTTC. Using reference TRBV7-9 and TRBJ2-7 for the parts outside the CDR3, the full variable domain is DTGVSQNPRHKITKRGQNVTFRCDPISEHNRLYWYRQTLGQGPEFLTYFQNEAQLEKSRLLSDRFSAERPKGSFSTLEIQRTEQGDSAMYLCASSLAGQGEQYFGPGTRLTVT.

This clonotype showed up many times. CDR3: CASSFGQVNTEAFF. DNA for the CDR3: TGCGCCAGCAGCTTTGGACAGGTGAACACTGAAGCTTTCTTT. The V gene is TRBV5-1, the J gene TRBJ1-1, with 7 bases identical to TRBD1. The length of the CDR3 is 14 residues. Per germline, CDR1 SGHRS and CDR2 YFSETQ. V lost 2 bases and J lost 0; bases outside the gene matches: 1.

This clonotype was counted many times. The gene calls are TRBV29-1 and TRBJ2-4; either TRBD1 or TRBD2 may fit D (6 bases each). This CDR3 is 15 amino acids long. The V gene's germline CDR1 is SQVTM and CDR2 ANQGSEA. The germline V and J ends were trimmed by 3 bases and 1 base, with 13 bases remaining between them. This CDR3 reads CSVEERGRAKNIQYF. For the CDR3, the DNA is TGCAGCGTTGAGGAGAGGGGGAGGGCCAAAAACATTCAGTACTTC.

This clonotype was observed at least ten times. As DNA, the CDR3 is TGTGCCAGCAGCCGGGACTACCCCTACGAGCAGTACTTC. This gives the protein CASSRDYPYEQYF. The rearrangement joins TRBV12-3 or TRBV12-4 to TRBJ2-7; TRBD2 aligns across 7 bases. V lost 6 bases and J lost 2; bases outside the gene matches: 4. The CDR3 consists of 13 residues.

This clonotype appeared many times. The V and J genes are TRBV7-2 and TRBJ2-7; TRBD1 matches 9 bases. The V gene end was trimmed by 2 bases and the J gene end by 6 bases; junction bases not matched to a gene: 8. CDR1 and CDR2 (germline): SGHTA, FQGNSA. This CDR3 is 15 amino acids long. The CDR3 DNA sequence: TGTGCCAGCAGCTTAAGCGCCCCGGGACAGGGCGAGCAGTACTTC. Its protein is CASSLSAPGQGEQYF.

This clonotype was picked up many times. The chain uses TRBV11-2 and TRBJ2-7; D gene unclear. Germline V lookup: CDR1 SGHAT, CDR2 FQNNGV. The CDR3 runs 11 residues. Trimming removed 5 bases at V and 7 bases at J, with 9 bases between. CDR3 in DNA: TGTGCCAGCAGCCCGCTGAGGGAGCAGTACTTC. It yields the protein CASSPLREQYF.